These T cell receptor beta chains were read from a single sample in a study of CD8+ T cells in alopecia areata. Clones were read by immunoSEQ multiplex PCR, and TCRdb kept only the in-frame ones, dropping some. This sample has about 210,000 clones, with about 50% found just once. This material consisted of CD4+ T cells sorted from blood, taken at week 4, from a patient treated with tofacitinib. Receptors were obtained from a human donor with alopecia areata. CDR3s include the opening cysteine and the closing phenylalanine or tryptophan. Each record gives: V gene, J gene, CDR3 protein.

V: TRBV12-5; J: TRBJ2-5; CDR3: CASGKTPGSQETQYF
V: TRBV29-1; J: TRBJ1-2; CDR3: CSVLPTRTF
V: TRBV27; J: TRBJ1-2; CDR3: CASRGVGLEGYTF
V: TRBV7-2; J: TRBJ1-1; CDR3: CASSPRGRNTEAFF
V: TRBV5-1; J: TRBJ2-7; CDR3: CASSALGRVGLHAYEQYF
V: TRBV4-3; J: TRBJ2-3; CDR3: CASSQDRGSQYF
V: TRBV5-1; J: TRBJ2-5; CDR3: CASSPGLAVTQETQYF
V: TRBV11-2; J: TRBJ2-3; CDR3: CASSLGMGDTQYF
V: TRBV29-1; J: TRBJ2-1; CDR3: CSVLLSGGADEQFF
V: TRBV25-1; J: TRBJ1-2; CDR3: CASYRGVEGYTF
V: TRBV29-1; J: TRBJ2-5; CDR3: CSGGQGGQETQYF
V: TRBV9; J: TRBJ2-1; CDR3: CASSVGLAAYNEQFF
V: TRBV7-2; J: TRBJ1-2; CDR3: CASSLAGVGIRYGYTF
V: TRBV30; J: TRBJ2-1; CDR3: CAWSLILGTEQFF
V: TRBV20-1; J: TRBJ1-1; CDR3: CSAADHEAFF
V: TRBV6-6; J: TRBJ2-4; CDR3: CASSYSGSLAKNIQYF
V: TRBV20-1; J: TRBJ1-1; CDR3: CSALFKTEAFF
V: TRBV5-7; J: TRBJ1-2; CDR3: CASSLWEVDPNYGYTF
V: TRBV30; J: TRBJ1-2; CDR3: CAWSNSGGYGYTF
V: TRBV30; J: TRBJ2-7; CDR3: CAWSQQVSYEQYF
V: TRBV27; J: TRBJ1-2; CDR3: CATSRQGLANYGYTF
V: TRBV30; J: TRBJ1-2; CDR3: CAWSVPGQRYGYTF
V: TRBV4-3; J: TRBJ2-2; CDR3: CASSQENMNTGELFF
V: TRBV29-1; J: TRBJ1-1; CDR3: CSGRPGIDTEAFF